This T cell receptor beta chain originates from a study of regulatory T cells in long-lasting Graves disease. Building the TCR beta libraries relied on iRepertoire HTBI primers, and CDR3 regions underwent Arm-PCR. One entry per CDR3 protein results from TCRdb running MiXCR on the multiplex PCR reads. The table lists some 450,000 distinct CDR3 sequences, approximately 16% of them singletons, with roughly a tenth in the top ten. The V end was cut by 4 bases, the J end by 6 bases, with 16 bases between. Germline CDR1 is SGHNT and CDR2 is YYREEE (reference sequence). The CDR3 has 15 amino acids. Time point specified: newly diagnosed GD, antithyroid drugs for less than 3 months. There was RNA extracted from PBMCs, and the TCR library was made from it. These records were also assigned to another study, of T cells in Graves' hyperthyroidism and ophthalmopathy. From that study: Hyperthyroidism of Graves' type that showed no ophthalmopathy progression within 18 months was stable. Model predictions of ophthalmopathy came a median approximately 6.2 months before onset.

Sequencing was performed on peripheral blood mononuclear cells (PBMCs), taken at new diagnosis, from a patient treated with antithyroid drugs. V gene TRBV5-4 combines with J gene TRBJ2-2; D might be TRBD1 or TRBD2, each matching 6 bases. The receptor comes from a woman aged 25 to 39 with Graves disease. This chain's CDR3 is CASSLLGGGAGELFF. CDR3 coding DNA: TGTGCCAGCAGCCTACTAGGAGGGGGTGCCGGGGAGCTGTTTTTT.